This T cell receptor beta chain was sequenced in a study of T cells in Graves' hyperthyroidism and ophthalmopathy. RNA transcripts were the template for amplifying TCR beta CDR3 regions. HTBI primers drove first-round RT-PCR of the TCR CDR3. Using its own MiXCR run on the multiplex PCR reads, TCRdb lists one record per CDR3 protein. The data hold over 500,000 distinct CDR3 sequences, with around 50% observed a single time. The CDR3 covers 12 residues. V was clipped by 0 bases and J by 8 bases, with 10 bases between them. The germline CDR1 and CDR2 sequences are GTSNPN and SVGIG (reference sequence). The chain has TRBV30 and TRBJ1-2; no definite D call. Sequencing was carried out using peripheral blood or thyroid tissue (not recorded which). This sequence was found in an adult woman with Graves' disease, either hyperthyroidism or ophthalmopathy (not recorded which). The CDR3 region is CAWSVSLGGYTF. CDR3 DNA: TGTGCCTGGAGTGTATCCTTGGGAGGCTACACCTTC.